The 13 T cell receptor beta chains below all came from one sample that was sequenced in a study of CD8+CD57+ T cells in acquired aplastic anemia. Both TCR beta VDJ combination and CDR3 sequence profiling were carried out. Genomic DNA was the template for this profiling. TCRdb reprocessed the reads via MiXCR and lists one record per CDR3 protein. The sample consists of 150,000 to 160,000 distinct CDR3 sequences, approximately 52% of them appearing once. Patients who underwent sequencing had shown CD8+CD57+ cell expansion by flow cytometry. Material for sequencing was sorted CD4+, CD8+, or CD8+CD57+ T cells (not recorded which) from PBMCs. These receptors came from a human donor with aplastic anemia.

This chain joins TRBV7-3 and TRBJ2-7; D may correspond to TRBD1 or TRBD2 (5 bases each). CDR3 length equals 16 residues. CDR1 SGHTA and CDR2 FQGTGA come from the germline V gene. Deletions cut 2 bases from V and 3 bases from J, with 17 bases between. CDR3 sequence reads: CASSLGGTVASYEQYF. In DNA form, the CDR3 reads TGTGCCAGCAGCTTAGGTGGGACGGTTGCTAGCTACGAGCAGTACTTC.

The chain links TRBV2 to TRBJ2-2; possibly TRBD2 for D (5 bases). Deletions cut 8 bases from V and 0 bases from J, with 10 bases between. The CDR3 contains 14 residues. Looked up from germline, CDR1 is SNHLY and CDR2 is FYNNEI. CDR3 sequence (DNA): TGTGCCAGCGAAGAACTAGCGAACACCGGGGAGCTGTTTTTT. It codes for CASEELANTGELFF.

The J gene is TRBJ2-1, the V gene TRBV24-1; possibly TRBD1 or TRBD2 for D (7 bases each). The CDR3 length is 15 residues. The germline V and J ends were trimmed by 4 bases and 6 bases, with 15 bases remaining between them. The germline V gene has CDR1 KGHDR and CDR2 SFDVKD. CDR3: CATSDPQGGANEQFF. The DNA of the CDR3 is TGTGCCACCAGTGACCCCCAGGGGGGGGCCAATGAGCAGTTCTTC.

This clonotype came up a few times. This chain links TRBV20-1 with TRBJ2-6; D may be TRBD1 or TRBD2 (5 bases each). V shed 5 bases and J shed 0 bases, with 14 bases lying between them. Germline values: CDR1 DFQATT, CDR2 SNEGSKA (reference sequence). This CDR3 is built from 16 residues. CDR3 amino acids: CSADGAPPSGANVLTF. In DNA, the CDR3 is TGCAGTGCTGACGGGGCGCCGCCCTCTGGGGCCAACGTCCTGACTTTC.

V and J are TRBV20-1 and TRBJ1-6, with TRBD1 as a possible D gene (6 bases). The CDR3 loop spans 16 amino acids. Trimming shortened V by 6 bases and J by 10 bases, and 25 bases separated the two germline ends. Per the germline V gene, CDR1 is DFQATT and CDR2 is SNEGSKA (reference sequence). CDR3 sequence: CSASSTSGGIGSPLHF. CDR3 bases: TGCAGTGCCTCCTCGACTAGCGGGGGCATTGGCTCACCCCTCCACTTT.

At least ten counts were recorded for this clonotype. CDR3: CASSRSRDPNQPQHF. In nucleotides, the CDR3 is TGTGCCAGCAGCCGGAGCCGGGACCCTAATCAGCCCCAGCATTTT. The V call is TRBV7-2, the J call TRBJ1-5, with D perhaps matching TRBD1 (5 bases). Germline assignment: CDR1 SGHTA and CDR2 FQGNSA. V lost 5 bases and J lost 4, with 15 bases in between. This CDR3 spans 15 amino acids.

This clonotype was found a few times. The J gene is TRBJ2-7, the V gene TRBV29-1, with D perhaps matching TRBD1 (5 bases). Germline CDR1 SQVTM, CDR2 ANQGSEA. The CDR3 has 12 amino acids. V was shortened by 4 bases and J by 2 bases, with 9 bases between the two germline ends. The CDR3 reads CSVVGATYEQYF. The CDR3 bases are TGCAGCGTTGTAGGGGCCACCTACGAGCAGTACTTC.

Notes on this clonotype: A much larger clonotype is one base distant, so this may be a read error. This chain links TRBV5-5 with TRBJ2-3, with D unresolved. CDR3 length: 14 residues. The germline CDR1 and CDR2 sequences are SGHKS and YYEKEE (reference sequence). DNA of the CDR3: TGTGTCAGCAGCTTGGATGTGGGCACAGATACGCAGTATTTT. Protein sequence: CVSSLDVGTDTQYF.

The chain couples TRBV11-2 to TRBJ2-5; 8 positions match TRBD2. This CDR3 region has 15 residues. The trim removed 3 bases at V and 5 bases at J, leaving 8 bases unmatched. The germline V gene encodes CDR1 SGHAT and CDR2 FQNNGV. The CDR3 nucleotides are TGTGCCAGCAGCTTTTGGGCGGGGGGAGAGGAGACCCAGTACTTC. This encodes CASSFWAGGEETQYF.

The CDR3 bases are TGTGCCAGTAGAGGGACTTCCTACAATGAGCAGTTCTTC. It encodes CASRGTSYNEQFF. This rearrangement joins TRBV19 to TRBJ2-1, with D tentatively TRBD2 (6 bases). Germline V lookup: CDR1 LNHDA, CDR2 SQIVND (reference sequence). The ends were cut back, 6 bases at V and 1 base at J, with 7 bases in the middle. CDR3 length equals 13 residues.

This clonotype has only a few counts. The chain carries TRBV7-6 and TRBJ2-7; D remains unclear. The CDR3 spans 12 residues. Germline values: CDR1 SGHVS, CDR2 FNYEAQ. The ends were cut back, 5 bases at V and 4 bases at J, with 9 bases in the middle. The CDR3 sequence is CASSGQSYEQYF. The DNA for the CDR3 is TGTGCCAGCAGCGGTCAGTCGTACGAGCAGTACTTC.

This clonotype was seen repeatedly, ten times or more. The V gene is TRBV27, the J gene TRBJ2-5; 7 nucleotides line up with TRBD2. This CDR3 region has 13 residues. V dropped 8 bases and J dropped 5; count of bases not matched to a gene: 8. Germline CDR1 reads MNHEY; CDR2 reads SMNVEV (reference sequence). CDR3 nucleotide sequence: TGTGCCAGCTGGCAGGGAGGGCCGGAGACCCAGTACTTC. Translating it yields CASWQGGPETQYF.

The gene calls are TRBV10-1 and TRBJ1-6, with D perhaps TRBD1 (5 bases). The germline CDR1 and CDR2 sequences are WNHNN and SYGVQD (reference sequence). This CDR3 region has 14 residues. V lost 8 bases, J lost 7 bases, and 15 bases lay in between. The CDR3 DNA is TGCGCCAGCGGACCTCAGGGAAACAATTCACCCCTCCACTTT. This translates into CASGPQGNNSPLHF.